This TCR beta chain was sequenced in a study of CD8+ T cells in alopecia areata (dated by TCRdb to the late 2010s). Looking at the study overall: Treated patients were enrolled in an open-label pilot trial of oral tofacitinib, 5 to 10 mg twice daily, for moderate-to-severe alopecia areata. Patients stayed on tofacitinib for 6 to 18 months and then had 6 months of follow-up off drug so that delayed response and recurrence could be assessed. For the treated patients, the SALT score, which quantifies what percentage of scalp surface area is affected, served as the measure of disease severity. In both human patients and the C3H/HeJ mouse model, the study applied high-throughput TCRbeta sequencing to look at T cell clonal expansion in alopecia areata. On the human side, TCRbeta sequencing was run on scalp tissue and on sorted CD4+ and CD8+ peripheral blood T cells from healthy controls and from alopecia areata patients with either patchy or totalis/universalis disease. Tofacitinib-treated patients had biopsies at baseline and at 4 and 24 weeks of treatment, with a later scalp biopsy in several patients. Scalp clonality was compared among normal scalp (n=4), patchy alopecia areata scalp (n=8), and alopecia totalis/universalis scalp (n=8). RNA came from the PAXgene miRNA kit for fixed scalp, the miRNeasy kit for PBMCs, and the RNeasy kit for mouse skin. Amplification of TCRbeta CDR3 regions was done by immunoSEQ multiplex PCR using 35 Vbeta forward primers and 13 Jbeta reverse primers.

V loses 2 bases at its end and J loses 7 bases; junction bases beyond the gene matches: 8. Reading the germline V gene gives CDR1 LGHNA and CDR2 YNFKEQ. The CDR3 numbers 17 residues from cysteine through phenylalanine. Left in the record is the CDR3 DNA by itself, 51 bases read in frame from the first base. As to this clone: The clone's antigen remains unknown. Base quality data are lacking; no much larger clone is found one base away.

The sample's treatment or condition label, in plain terms: oral pan-JAK inhibitor, 5-10 mg twice daily. Peripheral blood and lesional scalp punch biopsies were obtained from patients with alopecia areata. After PBMCs were isolated by density centrifugation and stained for CD3, CD4 and CD8, a FACSAria was used to sort CD4+ and CD8+ T cells. Here is what the overall study found, with its caveats: Because the treated cohort was small and had just a single nonresponder, larger studies are needed to establish links between baseline CD8+ expansion and response. Compared with normal scalp, lesional scalp, particularly in alopecia totalis/universalis, had higher clonality and more expanded CD8+ clones, which suggests antigenic drive. Many expanded lesional clones persisted in scalp and blood during tofacitinib treatment, which may partly explain relapse after stopping treatment. Compared with mice, TCR sequences shared between patients were less clear, possibly partly because of HLA diversity across the patient population. Unlike mouse skin, which is dominated by gammadelta T cells, normal human skin has resident alphabeta T cells that are also sequenced, and this complicates analysis of the scalp TCR repertoire. Tofacitinib significantly decreased scalp clonality and the number of expanded CD8+ clones among the top 100 scalp clones.

Library construction relied on the immunoSEQ multiplex PCR assay. For TCR sequencing, RNA was extracted from every sample and reverse transcribed into cDNA to serve as template. First-strand cDNA was synthesized using SuperScript III with a 2:1 mix of oligo-dT and random hexamers. A synthetic immune receptor repertoire was used to assess amplification bias, and residual bias was removed computationally. Per the source publication's procedure: After raw reads were preprocessed to remove errors, the CDR3 was defined following IMGT conventions as running from the conserved cysteine to phenylalanine. To get clonality, Shannon entropy was normalized by log2 of the number of productive unique TCRs and the result was subtracted from 1. Whether scalp clones were CD4 or CD8 was inferred by matching scalp TCRbeta sequences against CD4 and CD8 repertoires sorted from blood. Not all clones reach the TCRdb copy of this immuneACCESS table, which keeps in-frame sequences only. Checked studies attribute under half of the gap to unresolved V genes and leave the rest unexplained. V and J calls and clone size are given by that table; D and trimming were obtained from the DNA. Here the sample has 150,000 or so clones; about 61% occur a single time. The leading ten clones occupy approximately 16% of the sample.

The sequence came from a human donor with alopecia areata. The receptor chain draws on TRBV4-2 and TRBJ2-2, with 12 middle bases fitting TRBD2. The sequencing here drew on CD4+ T cells sorted from blood, taken at week 56, from a patient treated with tofacitinib. The sequenced DNA: TGTGCCAGCAGCCAAAACCCTAGCGGGGGGGCCATCGGGGAGCTGTTTTTT. Its translation reads: CASSQNPSGGAIGELFF.